This T cell receptor beta chain was obtained from a study of T cell changes during pregnancy in multiple sclerosis. This table comes from immunoSEQ multiplex PCR, and its TCRdb copy is limited to in-frame clones, with some not included. The data show about 92,000 clones, 92% seen once. The germline V gene encodes CDR1 ENHRY and CDR2 SYGVKD. This CDR3 has 12 amino acids. V lost 0 bases and J lost 15, with 12 bases in between. This specimen consisted of peripheral blood, obtained in the first trimester of pregnancy. This chain links TRBV10-3 with TRBJ2-1, with a weak D call TRBD1 (5 bases). This receptor was identified in a female donor with multiple sclerosis, enrolled in a pregnancy study. CDR3 amino acids: CAISESKDRRFF. The CDR3 coding sequence is TGTGCCATCAGTGAGTCCAAAGACAGAAGGTTCTTC.